Detailed here is one T cell receptor beta chain. Its antigen remains unknown. Sequencing was performed with immunoSEQ multiplex PCR; in TCRdb, only in-frame clones are kept and a portion is missing. The sample records about 36,000 clones, approximately 94% being singletons. This record belongs to a study of graft-versus-host responses after intestinal transplantation. Germline V gene lookup returns CDR1 SEHNR and CDR2 FQNEAQ (reference sequence). The germline V and J ends were trimmed by 5 bases and 2 bases, with 13 bases remaining between them. The CDR3 is 14 amino acids. The sample in question was unstimulated CD4+ T cells sorted from spleen or lymph node cells, obtained before transplant. The chain combines TRBV7-9 with TRBJ2-7, with D maybe TRBD1 (6 bases). The sequence derives from a human donor who was the organ donor for an intestinal transplant. Written as DNA, the CDR3 is TGTGCCAGCAGCAATTCGGGGACACCCTACGAGCAGTACTTC. Its translation: CASSNSGTPYEQYF.